This T cell receptor beta chain was recovered during a study of T-cell memory formation after mild COVID-19. Notes on the study in general: CD4/CD8 balance characterized clones contracting day 15 to 85, and CD4+ skew characterized later expanders. CD4+ clones that contracted lay mainly in CM and EM; CD8+ ones lay in EMRA.

A 5'RACE reaction primed in the constant segment made cDNA libraries of TCR alpha and TCR beta, and these carried sample barcodes and UMIs. A single record per CDR3 protein comes from TCRdb applying MiXCR to the 5' RACE reads. Of around 250,000 distinct CDR3 sequences in the sample, around a tenth were seen once. The germline gives CDR1 SGDLS, CDR2 YYNGEE. The CDR3 has 15 amino acids. V was cut by 2 bases and J by 0 bases, with 9 bases left in between. For this clonotype: Its matching antigen is unknown.

V and J are TRBV9 and TRBJ1-3; TRBD1 might be the D (6 bases). This receptor was taken from a man aged 18 to 35 who had mild COVID-19 (a few samples of this study predate the infection). Cell type and time point are not known. The source material was PBMCs or a T cell subset sorted from them (not recorded which). DNA of the CDR3: TGTGCCAGCAGCGTCACAGGGAGCTCTGGAAACACCATATATTTT. The encoded protein is CASSVTGSSGNTIYF.